This T cell receptor beta chain came from a study of CD8+ T cells in alopecia areata. Study-level information: People stayed on tofacitinib for 6 to 18 months, then stopped the drug for 6 months. Findings and limits, study-wide: Clonality in lesional scalp, especially alopecia totalis/universalis, exceeded that of normal scalp.

The study team obtained lesional scalp punch biopsies and peripheral blood from alopecia areata patients. Sorted out of PBMCs were CD4+ T cells and CD8+ T cells. This clone was detected a few times. Its antigen is not known. Following extraction, RNA underwent reverse transcription to cDNA, which served as the sequencing template. The assay was immunoSEQ multiplex PCR, and TCRdb's table has in-frame clones only and misses some. The sample includes about 180,000 clones, approximately 62% of them seen just once. The CDR3 is 15 residues long. The V and J ends lost 5 bases and 3 bases, in that order; junction bases with no gene match: 8. Germline V gives CDR1 SGHRS, CDR2 YFSETQ.

The chain carries TRBV5-1 and TRBJ1-5; 7 bases agree with TRBD1. The specimen was CD4+ T cells sorted from blood, collected at week 0. This TCR came from a human donor with alopecia areata. The CDR3 region is CASSSTGADNQPQHF. As DNA, the CDR3 is TGCGCCAGCAGTTCTACAGGGGCCGACAATCAGCCCCAGCATTTT.